This T cell receptor beta chain originates from a study of metastatic and nonmetastatic thyroid tumors. Turning to the study itself: Where malignant and benign thyroid patients were concerned, repertoires were compared across blood and tumor or nodule tissue.

General study results and limits: Reports indicated that malignant thyroid tumors showed significantly higher TCR beta diversity than benign nodules did, in blood and tumor.

In the original workflow: It was from CDR3 differences across clinicopathological groups that a distant-metastasis classifier for papillary thyroid cancer was built. From the PCR reads, TCRdb re-called clones with MiXCR. TCRdb assigned the V and J calls; the authors' analysis was not used. Counted here are 43,000 or so clones, under 20% occurring once; the ten biggest clones make up 20% to 25%. Patients underwent thyroid surgery, and none had received any treatment before it. The ends lost 2 bases at V and 5 bases at J; junction bases unmatched: 0. There are 13 residues in the CDR3. Germline loops: CDR1 KGHSH, CDR2 LQKENI. In this sample, this clone turned up many times. Its matching antigen is unknown.

The genes are TRBV18 and TRBJ2-1, with 7 nucleotides matching TRBD2. Specimen: blood. The sequence came from a female donor with papillary thyroid cancer or a benign thyroid nodule (not recorded which). Some clones in this sample may be carry-over from other donors' samples. The CDR3 bases are TGTGCCAGCTCACCAGGACTAGACAATGAGCAGTTCTTC. It is translated as CASSPGLDNEQFF.